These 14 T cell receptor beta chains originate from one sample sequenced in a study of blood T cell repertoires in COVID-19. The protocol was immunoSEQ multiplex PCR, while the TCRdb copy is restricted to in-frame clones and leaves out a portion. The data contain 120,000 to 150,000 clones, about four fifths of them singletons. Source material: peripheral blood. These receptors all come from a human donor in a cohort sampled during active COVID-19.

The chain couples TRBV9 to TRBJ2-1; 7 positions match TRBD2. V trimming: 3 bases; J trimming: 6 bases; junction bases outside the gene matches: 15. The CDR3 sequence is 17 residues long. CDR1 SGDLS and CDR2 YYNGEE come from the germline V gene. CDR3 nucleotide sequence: TGTGCCAGCAGCGCCGTCCTTTGGGACGGGGGGTCCAATGAGCAGTTCTTC. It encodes CASSAVLWDGGSNEQFF.

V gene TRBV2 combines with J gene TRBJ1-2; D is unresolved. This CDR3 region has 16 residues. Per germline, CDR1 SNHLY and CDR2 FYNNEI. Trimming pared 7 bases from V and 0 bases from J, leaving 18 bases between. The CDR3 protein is CASKERLRETNYGYTF. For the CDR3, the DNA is TGTGCCAGCAAGGAAAGGCTGAGGGAAACTAACTATGGCTACACCTTC. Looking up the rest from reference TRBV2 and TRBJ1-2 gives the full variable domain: EPEVTQTPSHQVTQMGQEVILRCVPISNHLYFYWYRQILGQKVEFLVSFYNNEISEKSEIFDDQFSVERPDGSNFTLKIRSTKLEDSAMYFCASKERLRETNYGYTFGSGTRLTVV.

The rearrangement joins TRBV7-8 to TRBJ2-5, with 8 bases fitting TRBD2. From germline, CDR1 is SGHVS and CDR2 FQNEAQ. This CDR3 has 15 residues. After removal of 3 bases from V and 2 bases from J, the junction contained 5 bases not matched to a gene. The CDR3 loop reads CASSLERLAQETQYF. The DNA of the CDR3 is TGTGCCAGCAGCTTGGAACGACTAGCGCAAGAGACCCAGTACTTC.

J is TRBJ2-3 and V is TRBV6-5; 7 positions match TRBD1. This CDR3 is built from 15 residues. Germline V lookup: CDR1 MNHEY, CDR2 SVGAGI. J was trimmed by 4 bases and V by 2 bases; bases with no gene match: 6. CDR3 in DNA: TGTGCCAGCAGTTACAGGGGGCGCAGTCCAGATACGCAGTATTTT. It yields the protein CASSYRGRSPDTQYF.

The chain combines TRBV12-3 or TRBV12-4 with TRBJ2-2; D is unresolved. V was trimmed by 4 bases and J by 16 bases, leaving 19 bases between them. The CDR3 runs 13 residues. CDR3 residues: CASSYENSRETFF. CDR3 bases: TGTGCCAGCAGTTATGAGAACAGCCGCGAGACGTTTTTT.

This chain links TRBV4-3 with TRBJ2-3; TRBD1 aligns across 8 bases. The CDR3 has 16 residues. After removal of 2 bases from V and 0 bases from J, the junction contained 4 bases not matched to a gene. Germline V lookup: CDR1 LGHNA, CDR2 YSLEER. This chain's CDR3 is CASSQLTGGSTDTQYF. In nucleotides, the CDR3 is TGCGCCAGCAGCCAACTAACAGGGGGAAGCACAGATACGCAGTATTTT.

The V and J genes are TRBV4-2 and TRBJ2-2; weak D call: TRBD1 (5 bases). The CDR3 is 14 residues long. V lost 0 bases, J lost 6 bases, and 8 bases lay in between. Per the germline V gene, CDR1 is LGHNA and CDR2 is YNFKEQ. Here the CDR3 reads CASSQETVSGELFF. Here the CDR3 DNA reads TGTGCCAGCAGCCAAGAGACAGTGTCCGGGGAGCTGTTTTTT.

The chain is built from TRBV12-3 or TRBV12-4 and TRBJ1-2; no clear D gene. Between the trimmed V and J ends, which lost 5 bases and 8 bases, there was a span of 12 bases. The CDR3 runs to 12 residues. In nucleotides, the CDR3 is TGTGCCAGCAGTAACTCAGACTGGGGCTACACCTTC. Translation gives CASSNSDWGYTF.

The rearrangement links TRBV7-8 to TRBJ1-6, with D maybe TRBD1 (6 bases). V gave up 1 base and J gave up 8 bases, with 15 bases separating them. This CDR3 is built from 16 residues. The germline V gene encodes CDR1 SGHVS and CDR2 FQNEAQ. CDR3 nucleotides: TGTGCCAGCAGCTTAGGTAGCAGGGGACGAGATTCACCCCTCCACTTT. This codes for CASSLGSRGRDSPLHF.

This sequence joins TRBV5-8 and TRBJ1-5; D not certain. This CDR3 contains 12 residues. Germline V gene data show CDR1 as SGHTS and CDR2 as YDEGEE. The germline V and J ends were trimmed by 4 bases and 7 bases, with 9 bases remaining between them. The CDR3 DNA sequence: TGTGCCAGCAGCGGAGGGTTCCAGCCCCAGCATTTT. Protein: CASSGGFQPQHF. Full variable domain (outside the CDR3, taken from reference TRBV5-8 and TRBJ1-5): EAGVTQSPTHLIKTRGQQATLRCSPISGHTSVYWYQQALGLGLQFLLWYDEGEERNRGNFPPRFSGRQFPNYSSELNVNALELEDSALYLCASSGGFQPQHFGDGTRLSIL.

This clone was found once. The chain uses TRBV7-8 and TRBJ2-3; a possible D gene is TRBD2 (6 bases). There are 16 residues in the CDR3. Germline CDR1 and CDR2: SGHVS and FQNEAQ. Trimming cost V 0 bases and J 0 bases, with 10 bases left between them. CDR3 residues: CASSLATGTSTDTQYF. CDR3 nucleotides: TGTGCCAGCAGCTTAGCCACCGGGACTAGCACAGATACGCAGTATTTT.

The CDR3 protein is CSVRISGQGGFGRGQSRYEQYF. Written as DNA, the CDR3 is TGCAGCGTCCGAATCTCGGGACAGGGAGGTTTTGGGCGGGGGCAGAGTCGCTACGAGCAGTACTTC. The chain joins TRBV29-1 to TRBJ2-7; 9 bases fit TRBD1. CDR1 and CDR2 (germline): SQVTM, ANQGSEA. The CDR3 sequence is 22 residues long. The V and J ends lost 6 bases and 3 bases, in that order; junction bases with no gene match: 33.

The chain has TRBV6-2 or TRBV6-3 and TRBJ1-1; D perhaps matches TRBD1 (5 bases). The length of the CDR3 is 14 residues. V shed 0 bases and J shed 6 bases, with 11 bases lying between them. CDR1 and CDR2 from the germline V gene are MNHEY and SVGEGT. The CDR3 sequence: CASSYSNWGAEAFF. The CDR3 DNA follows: TGTGCCAGCAGTTACTCGAATTGGGGGGCTGAAGCTTTCTTT.

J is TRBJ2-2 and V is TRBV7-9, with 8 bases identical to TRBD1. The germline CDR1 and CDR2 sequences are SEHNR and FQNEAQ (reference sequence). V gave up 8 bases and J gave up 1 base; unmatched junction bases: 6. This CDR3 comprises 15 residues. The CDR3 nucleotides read TGTGCCAGCCGCCCCGGGACAGGGAACACCGGGGAGCTGTTTTTT. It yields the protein CASRPGTGNTGELFF.